This TCR beta chain stems from a study of response to subunit inactivated influenza vaccine. Study results and caveats: Each seasonal influenza vaccination, the authors suggested, recruits few new T cells.

Trimming at V came to 6 bases and at J to 4 bases, leaving 5 bases not matched to a gene. Germline V gene data show CDR1 as LNHDA and CDR2 as SQIVND (reference sequence). This CDR3 is 13 amino acids long. TCRdb itself ran the RT-PCR reads through MiXCR, one entry per CDR3 protein. The sample includes 200,000 to 300,000 distinct CDR3 sequences, 12% of them seen just once. For this clonotype: Its antigen is unidentified.

This chain uses TRBV19 with TRBJ2-5; TRBD2 aligns across 7 bases. The TCR was taken from a man between 45 and 60 years old who received an inactivated influenza vaccine. This specimen consisted of non-naive T cells sorted from PBMCs, obtained around two weeks before vaccination. CDR3 in DNA: TGTGCCAGTAGCCTTTCTAGCGGAGAGACCCAGTACTTC. This sequence encodes CASSLSSGETQYF.